The 29 T cell receptor beta chains listed next were all sequenced from one sample in a study of radiotherapy plus CTLA-4 blockade in lung cancer. Profiling relied on immunoSEQ multiplex PCR, and the TCRdb table lists in-frame clones only, not all of them. The table has about 53,000 clones, around 84% seen once. Specimen: peripheral blood, collected from a patient treated with radiotherapy plus ipilimumab. All receptors derive from a human donor with non-small cell lung cancer whose response to radiotherapy plus ipilimumab could not be evaluated.

This clone was detected only a few times. The chain carries TRBV20-1 and TRBJ1-2, with D perhaps matching TRBD1 (6 bases). This CDR3 comprises 11 residues. V dropped 6 bases and J dropped 10 bases, with 15 bases sitting between them. CDR1 is DFQATT, CDR2 SNEGSKA, per germline (reference sequence). The CDR3 bases are TGCAGTGCCAGCACCGGACAGATCTACACCTTC. It is translated as CSASTGQIYTF.

V is TRBV5-6 and J is TRBJ1-1; no definite D call. The CDR3 runs to 13 residues. The germline V gene has CDR1 SGHDT and CDR2 YYEEEE. V lost 2 bases and J lost 3, with 8 bases in between. CDR3 nucleotide sequence: TGTGCCAGCAGCTTCGTACGGTACACTGAAGCTTTCTTT. This gives the protein CASSFVRYTEAFF.

The gene calls are TRBV28 and TRBJ1-1; perhaps TRBD1 as D (5 bases). This CDR3 has 17 residues. V was cut by 3 bases and J by 1 base, with 18 bases left in between. The germline V gene encodes CDR1 MDHEN and CDR2 SYDVKM. This CDR3 reads CASSLVFRWGQNTEAFF. The CDR3 nucleotides read TGTGCCAGCAGTTTGGTCTTCAGGTGGGGCCAGAACACTGAAGCTTTCTTT.

V and J are TRBV4-1 and TRBJ2-7, with D unclear. Trimming took off 2 bases at V and 4 bases at J, with 9 bases between the two ends. This CDR3 comprises 13 residues. Germline values: CDR1 MGHRA, CDR2 YSYEKL. CDR3 bases: TGCGCCAGCAGCCAATCTGAGTGGTACGAGCAGTACTTC. Protein sequence: CASSQSEWYEQYF.

The gene calls are TRBV29-1 and TRBJ2-5; 7 bases map to TRBD1. V lost 4 bases to trimming and J lost 1 base; unmatched junction nucleotides: 3. The CDR3 contains 13 residues. Germline CDR1 is SQVTM and CDR2 is ANQGSEA. CDR3 loop: CSVGGTVQETQYF. DNA for the CDR3: TGCAGCGTTGGTGGGACAGTCCAAGAGACCCAGTACTTC. The variable domain in full, with the rest retrieved from reference TRBV29-1 and TRBJ2-5, is SAVISQKPSRDICQRGTSLTIQCQVDSQVTMMFWYRQQPGQSLTLIATANQGSEATYESGFVIDKFPISRPNLTFSTLTVSNMSPEDSSIYLCSVGGTVQETQYFGPGTRLLVL.

The chain is built from TRBV15 and TRBJ2-1; no clear D gene. Germline V CDR1 and CDR2: LNHNV, YYDKDF (reference sequence). V lost 6 bases to trimming and J lost 2 bases, with 8 bases between them. The CDR3 loop spans 13 amino acids. The CDR3 coding sequence is TGTGCCACCAGGCCTGGCCCCTACAATGAGCAGTTCTTC. Its translation is CATRPGPYNEQFF.

The rearrangement uses TRBV28 and TRBJ2-2; D not resolved. Per germline, CDR1 MDHEN and CDR2 SYDVKM. Trimming left V 7 bases short and J 3 bases short, with 12 bases between. This CDR3 region has 14 residues. CDR3 loop: CASTTPPDTGELFF. In nucleotides, the CDR3 is TGTGCCAGCACCACTCCCCCGGACACCGGGGAGCTGTTTTTT.

This rearrangement joins TRBV19 to TRBJ2-1, with TRBD2 as a possible D gene (5 bases). In germline, CDR1 is LNHDA, CDR2 SQIVND (reference sequence). The CDR3 runs to 16 residues. V was trimmed by 9 bases and J by 1 base, leaving 19 bases between them. CDR3 sequence reads: CASSRAGIGSYNEQFF. In DNA, the CDR3 is TGTGCCAGCTCAAGGGCCGGGATCGGATCCTACAATGAGCAGTTCTTC.

The rearrangement links TRBV29-1 to TRBJ1-2, with TRBD1 matching 7 bases. Losses at the gene ends were 4 bases for V and 4 bases for J; bases not matched to a gene: 6. CDR3 length: 13 amino acids. The germline gives CDR1 SQVTM, CDR2 ANQGSEA. Here the CDR3 DNA reads TGCAGCGTTGGACACCGGGACAGCTATGGCTACACCTTC. Protein product: CSVGHRDSYGYTF.

This clone was detected a few times. The V and J genes are TRBV27 and TRBJ2-7; D is perhaps TRBD2 (5 bases). The length of the CDR3 is 15 residues. The V and J ends lost 6 bases and 1 base respectively, with 16 bases between them. Germline V lookup: CDR1 MNHEY, CDR2 SMNVEV (reference sequence). The CDR3 loop is CASRNYGNPSYEQYF. As DNA, the CDR3 is TGTGCCAGCAGAAACTACGGGAACCCTTCCTACGAGCAGTACTTC.

This clone was recorded only once. This chain uses TRBV10-3 with TRBJ2-1, with D possibly matching TRBD2 (6 bases). This CDR3 contains 15 residues. The V gene's germline CDR1 is ENHRY and CDR2 SYGVKD. V shed 6 bases and J shed 7 bases, with 19 bases lying between them. This chain's CDR3 is CAISLPGPRGNEQFF. The CDR3 region has the DNA TGTGCCATCAGCCTACCGGGACCCCGGGGGAATGAGCAGTTCTTC.

This rearrangement joins TRBV7-2 to TRBJ2-1, with 11 positions matching TRBD2. V was pared by 2 bases and J by 5 bases, with 11 bases of the junction left unmatched. The CDR3 consists of 18 residues. Germline values: CDR1 SGHTA, CDR2 FQGNSA. The CDR3 sequence: CASSLRGAGLADHNEQFF. The CDR3 coding sequence is TGTGCCAGCAGCTTAAGGGGGGCGGGACTAGCGGACCACAATGAGCAGTTCTTC.

This rearrangement joins TRBV6-5 to TRBJ2-5; tentatively, D is TRBD1 (6 bases). Germline CDR1 and CDR2: MNHEY and SVGAGI. This CDR3 is 15 amino acids long. The ends were cut back, 0 bases at V and 7 bases at J, with 15 bases in the middle. For the CDR3, the DNA is TGTGCCAGCAGTTACTCGAGGACAGAATCGGGGACCCAGTACTTC. This translates into CASSYSRTESGTQYF.

The V and J genes are TRBV11-2 and TRBJ1-4; D is perhaps TRBD1 (6 bases). Per the germline V gene, CDR1 is SGHAT and CDR2 is FQNNGV. Trimming left V 1 base short and J 7 bases short, with 13 bases between. This CDR3 region has 15 residues. The CDR3 sequence is CASSLVKQGGEKLFF. The CDR3 bases are TGTGCCAGCAGCTTAGTGAAACAGGGTGGTGAAAAACTGTTTTTT.

The CDR3 loop reads CASSLAWRGATDTQYF. In DNA, the CDR3 is TGTGCCAGCAGCTTAGCGTGGCGGGGGGCCACAGATACGCAGTATTTT. This chain joins TRBV7-9 and TRBJ2-3; TRBD2 matches 8 bases. Germline V gives CDR1 SEHNR, CDR2 FQNEAQ (reference sequence). The CDR3 has 16 amino acids. V was clipped by 0 bases and J by 2 bases; unmatched bases: 4.

The CDR3, as DNA: TGTGCCAGCAGTTACGAGGTGAGCACTGAAGCTTTCTTT. Translating gives CASSYEVSTEAFF. V and J are TRBV6-5 and TRBJ1-1; D is unclear. V lost 2 bases and J 4 bases, leaving 8 bases between the germline ends. CDR3 length: 13 residues. Per the germline V gene, CDR1 is MNHEY and CDR2 is SVGAGI.

The gene calls are TRBV6-5 and TRBJ1-2, with TRBD1 identical over 8 bases. V dropped 2 bases and J dropped 4; count of bases not matched to a gene: 3. The CDR3 is 14 residues long. CDR1 is MNHEY, CDR2 SVGAGI, per germline. This chain's CDR3 is CASSYNRGTYGYTF. The CDR3 DNA is TGTGCCAGCAGTTACAACAGGGGGACCTATGGCTACACCTTC.

This chain uses TRBV25-1 with TRBJ2-2; the match to TRBD1 covers 8 bases. This CDR3 has 16 amino acids. Germline V gene data show CDR1 as MGHDK and CDR2 as SYGVNS. With 4 bases clipped from V and 5 bases from J, the junction kept 9 bases outside the gene matches. In nucleotides, the CDR3 is TGTGCCAGCAGTGGCCAACAGGGGGTGGATACCGGGGAGCTGTTTTTT. This encodes CASSGQQGVDTGELFF.

The chain is built from TRBV6-1 and TRBJ1-1; 7 positions agree with TRBD1. The CDR3 length is 13 residues. Germline CDR1 reads MNHNS; CDR2 reads SASEGT. Trimming removed 5 bases from V and 3 bases from J; junction bases left unmatched: 3. For the CDR3, the DNA is TGTGCCAGCAGTATCGACAGGGACACTGAAGCTTTCTTT. The encoded protein is CASSIDRDTEAFF.

The chain combines TRBV7-2 with TRBJ1-1, with D tentatively TRBD1 (6 bases). The CDR3 runs 15 residues. Germline CDR1 reads SGHTA; CDR2 reads FQGNSA. Trimming cost V 5 bases and J 4 bases, with 17 bases left between them. In nucleotides, the CDR3 is TGTGCCAGCAGCAACCAGGACAGAGTTGGCACTGAAGCTTTCTTT. Translated, it gives CASSNQDRVGTEAFF.

The chain is built from TRBV19 and TRBJ1-5, with 7 bases fitting TRBD1. CDR3 length: 15 amino acids. Germline values: CDR1 LNHDA, CDR2 SQIVND (reference sequence). After removal of 2 bases from V and 0 bases from J, the junction contained 1 base not matched to a gene. DNA for the CDR3: TGTGCCAGTAGTATACAGGGGGGTAGCAATCAGCCCCAGCATTTT. Translation: CASSIQGGSNQPQHF.

V and J are TRBV4-1 and TRBJ1-5; D might be TRBD1 (5 bases). Between the trimmed V and J ends, which lost 0 bases and 8 bases, there was a span of 11 bases. Germline values: CDR1 MGHRA, CDR2 YSYEKL. This CDR3 is 14 amino acids long. The CDR3 sequence is CASSQDRGDKPQHF. The CDR3 DNA sequence: TGCGCCAGCAGCCAAGATCGGGGGGATAAGCCCCAGCATTTT.

The rearrangement uses TRBV11-2 and TRBJ1-6, with a weak D call TRBD1 (5 bases). CDR1 and CDR2 (germline): SGHAT, FQNNGV. V gave up 5 bases and J gave up 13 bases, with 15 bases separating them. The CDR3 contains 13 residues. The CDR3 spells CASSVLQGSPLHF. CDR3 coding DNA: TGTGCCAGCAGCGTTCTCCAGGGTTCCCCCCTCCACTTT.

The chain couples TRBV9 to TRBJ1-1, with D perhaps matching TRBD1 (6 bases). CDR1 is SGDLS, CDR2 YYNGEE, per germline. The V end was cut by 3 bases, the J end by 0 bases, with 15 bases between. The CDR3 extends over 16 amino acids. The CDR3 nucleotides read TGTGCCAGCAGCGCGAACAGGGACAACATGAACACTGAAGCTTTCTTT. Its protein product is CASSANRDNMNTEAFF.

The chain joins TRBV7-8 to TRBJ2-7; TRBD1 agrees at 10 bases. The CDR3 covers 15 residues. With 6 bases clipped from V and 5 bases from J, the junction kept 10 bases outside the gene matches. The germline gives CDR1 SGHVS, CDR2 FQNEAQ. CDR3 protein: CASSPRDRGGHEQYF. In nucleotides, the CDR3 is TGTGCCAGCAGTCCCCGGGACAGGGGAGGCCACGAGCAGTACTTC.

CDR3 DNA: TGTGCCAGCAGTTTCCTGGGACGGGAGGGAGGCTACACCTTC. This sequence encodes CASSFLGREGGYTF. The chain employs TRBV6-5 and TRBJ1-2, with a possible D match to TRBD1 (5 bases). Germline-derived CDR1 and CDR2 are MNHEY and SVGAGI. The CDR3 is 14 residues long. V was shortened by 4 bases and J by 8 bases, with 17 bases between the two germline ends.

V and J are TRBV27 and TRBJ1-2; D is unclear. Germline CDR1 and CDR2: MNHEY and SMNVEV (reference sequence). This CDR3 has 14 amino acids. V was trimmed by 8 bases and J by 6 bases, leaving 19 bases between them. The CDR3 sequence: CASGLREGGNGYTF. Here the CDR3 DNA reads TGTGCCAGCGGACTTCGTGAGGGAGGTAATGGCTACACCTTC.

The DNA of the CDR3 is TGTGCCACCAGCACCCGGACAGGCGACTATGGCTACACCTTC. Its translation: CATSTRTGDYGYTF. This chain uses TRBV15 with TRBJ1-2, with 7 bases matching TRBD1. The CDR3 covers 14 residues. CDR1 and CDR2 from the germline V gene are LNHNV and YYDKDF (reference sequence). Germline trimming cut 4 bases from V and 3 bases from J; bases unmatched to any gene: 5.

The chain has TRBV28 and TRBJ2-7; D unresolved. CDR1 and CDR2 (germline): MDHEN, SYDVKM. This CDR3 contains 13 residues. Trimming removed 6 bases from V and 0 bases from J, with 9 bases in between. The CDR3 here is CASSPYHSYEQYF. DNA of the CDR3: TGTGCCAGCAGCCCCTACCACTCCTACGAGCAGTACTTC.